The 17 T cell receptor beta chains given below trace back to one sample, sequenced in a study of metastatic and nonmetastatic thyroid tumors. Patients had received no treatment of any kind before thyroid surgery. TCRdb re-called the PCR reads with MiXCR. The sample has tens of thousands of clones; about 17% are singletons. The material sequenced was blood. The origin of the receptors is a male donor with papillary thyroid cancer or a benign thyroid nodule (not recorded which). Some clones in this sample may be carry-over from other donors' samples.

On this clone itself: Because the CDR3's place on the DNA is in doubt, the DNA is left out and the CDR3 is given as listed by TCRdb. This rearrangement joins TRBV11-2 to TRBJ2-1. Germline CDR1 SGHAT, CDR2 FQNNGV. The CDR3 numbers 16 amino acids, ends counted. The chain's CDR3 is CASSLYRCANEVEQFF.

This clone was counted ten times or more. A single base separates this from a much larger clone, so it may be a read error. The rearrangement uses TRBV12-3 or TRBV12-4 and TRBJ2-1; TRBD2 aligns across 7 bases. The CDR3 length is 15 residues. V shed 4 bases, J shed 8 bases, and the junction held 11 bases outside the gene matches. CDR3 protein: CASSSDWGGCHEQFF. The CDR3 bases are TGTGCCAGCAGTTCGGACTGGGGGGGATGCCATGAGCAGTTCTTC.

This clone is medium-sized in the sample. The chain has TRBV2 and TRBJ1-1; 8 nucleotides line up with TRBD1. From germline, CDR1 is SNHLY and CDR2 FYNNEI. This CDR3 contains 14 residues. V lost 2 bases to trimming and J lost 6 bases; unmatched junction nucleotides: 5. CDR3 residues: CASSETGTGAEAFF. CDR3 nucleotide sequence: TGTGCCAGCAGTGAAACGGGGACAGGAGCTGAAGCTTTCTTT.

CDR3 sequence: CASSQDPLGGYEQYF. The DNA for the CDR3 is TGTGCCAGCAGCCAAGACCCATTAGGGGGCTACGAGCAGTACTTC. The rearrangement uses TRBV3-1 and TRBJ2-7; weak D call: TRBD1 (6 bases). The ends were cut back, 0 bases at V and 3 bases at J, with 12 bases in the middle. Germline CDR1 is LGHDT and CDR2 is YNNKEL (reference sequence). The length of the CDR3 is 15 residues.

With regard to this clone: A much bigger clone sits one base away, suggesting this may be a read error. This rearrangement joins TRBV5-4 to TRBJ2-1; D may be TRBD1 or TRBD2 (5 bases each). Germline CDR1 SGHNT, CDR2 YYREEE (reference sequence). The CDR3 totals 14 residues. The CDR3 DNA follows: TGTGGCAGCAGCTTACCGGGGCCAAGGAATGAGCAGTTCTTC. It codes for CGSSLPGPRNEQFF.

At least ten counts were recorded for this clone. The CDR3 protein is CSVEDTAGGGHTEAFF. The CDR3 DNA follows: TGCAGCGTTGAAGATACGGCTGGGGGTGGTCACACTGAAGCTTTCTTT. The gene calls are TRBV29-1 and TRBJ1-1; maybe TRBD1 (5 bases). This CDR3 is 16 amino acids long. V lost 0 bases and J lost 3, with 17 bases in between. CDR1 and CDR2 (germline): SQVTM, ANQGSEA.

This clone is classed as medium-sized. The chain carries TRBV20-1 and TRBJ2-7; D is uncertain. This CDR3 is 13 amino acids long. Trimming cost V 1 base and J 2 bases, with 9 bases left between them. CDR1 and CDR2 (germline): DFQATT, SNEGSKA (reference sequence). CDR3 DNA: TGCAGTGCTAGAGCCAGGAACGCCTACGAGCAGTACTTC. This gives the protein CSARARNAYEQYF.

This clone was observed a handful of times. The junction shows a germline mismatch at one end, possibly a read error. The rearrangement links TRBV19 to TRBJ2-7; no clear D. The CDR3 has 13 amino acids. The germline gives CDR1 LNHDA, CDR2 SQIVND (reference sequence). CDR3 loop: CVSRCLSTGEQYF. As DNA, the CDR3 is TGTGTCAGTAGGTGCCTTTCAACTGGGGAGCAGTACTTC. The full variable domain, rest sourced from reference TRBV19 and TRBJ2-7, is DGGITQSPKYLFRKEGQNVTLSCEQNLNHDAMYWYRQDPGQGLRLIYYSQIVNDFQKGDIAEGYSVSREKKESFPLTVTSAQKNPTAFYLCVSRCLSTGEQYFGPGTRLTVT.

This clone was seen many times. The V and J genes are TRBV5-5 and TRBJ1-3; no reliable D call. CDR1 and CDR2 (germline): SGHKS, YYEKEE (reference sequence). V lost 1 base and J 4 bases, leaving 15 bases between the germline ends. This CDR3 is 16 amino acids long. This CDR3 is CASSLSAGTRGNTIYF. Written as DNA, the CDR3 is TGTGCCAGCAGCTTGTCGGCAGGAACGAGGGGAAACACCATATATTTT.

This clone came up a few times. A much larger clone lies a single base off, so this may be a read error. This rearrangement joins TRBV11-3 to TRBJ2-5; possible D gene TRBD1, 5 bases. Germline V gene data show CDR1 as SGHNT and CDR2 as YENEEA. This CDR3 spans 14 amino acids. The CDR3 DNA reads as TGTGCCAGCAGCTTAACTTGGGGCCAAGGGACCCAGTACTTC. Translation: CASSLTWGQGTQYF.

This clone occurred many times. CDR3 sequence: CASSLDPVGEDEQYF. The CDR3 DNA reads TGTGCCAGCAGCTTAGATCCAGTGGGAGAGGACGAGCAGTACTTC. The chain has TRBV11-3 and TRBJ2-7; D possibly corresponds to TRBD2 (5 bases). The CDR3 runs to 15 residues. V was cut by 0 bases and J by 5 bases, with 14 bases left in between. Germline V CDR1 and CDR2: SGHNT, YENEEA.

Details on this clone: Compared with germline, one end of the junction differs, possibly owing to a read error. J is TRBJ2-7 and V is TRBV11-3; D unclear. The CDR3 sequence is 14 residues long. Germline V lookup: CDR1 SGHNT, CDR2 YENEEA. In DNA form, the CDR3 reads TGTTCCAGCAGTTTAGAAACGGCCCTGTACGAGCAGTACTTC. Residues: CSSSLETALYEQYF.

This clone has a handful of counts. At one of its ends the junction is not consistent with the germline gene, which may arise from a read error. The chain recombines TRBV6-6 with TRBJ2-5; no clear D. CDR1 is MNHNY, CDR2 SVGAGI, per germline (reference sequence). CDR3 length: 17 amino acids. CDR3 DNA sequence: TGTGCCAGCAGTTATAGGCCCGGGCCCACAATCGTAGAGAACCAGTACTTC. It specifies CASSYRPGPTIVENQYF.

The gene calls are TRBV2 and TRBJ2-5, with D uncertain. Trimming left V 2 bases short and J 4 bases short, with 11 bases between. The CDR3 covers 14 residues. The germline V gene encodes CDR1 SNHLY and CDR2 FYNNEI. This CDR3 reads CASSELGIGETQYF. The CDR3 DNA follows: TGTGCCAGCAGTGAATTGGGGATCGGAGAGACCCAGTACTTC.

This clone was seen at least ten times. This sequence joins TRBV2 and TRBJ2-3; tentative D call: TRBD2 (5 bases). V was shortened by 5 bases and J by 3 bases, with 9 bases between the two germline ends. Germline values: CDR1 SNHLY, CDR2 FYNNEI. CDR3 length: 13 residues. Here the CDR3 DNA reads TGTGCCAGCAGTCCGGACTTGACAGATACGCAGTATTTT. Amino acid sequence: CASSPDLTDTQYF.

By share, this clone counts as medium-sized. This chain joins TRBV6-1 and TRBJ2-7; 7 bases match TRBD1. V lost 8 bases to trimming and J lost 3 bases; unmatched junction nucleotides: 16. The CDR3 sequence is 16 residues long. Germline V CDR1 and CDR2: MNHNS, SASEGT. The CDR3 loop reads CASRTQQGPNRYEQYF. The CDR3 nucleotides read TGTGCCAGCCGGACCCAACAGGGGCCCAACCGCTACGAGCAGTACTTC.

The table lists this clone with many counts. V gene TRBV12-3 or TRBV12-4 combines with J gene TRBJ2-3; 10 bases match TRBD2. The CDR3 has 16 amino acids. V lost 8 bases, J lost 0 bases, and 8 bases stayed unmatched. In DNA, the CDR3 is TGTGCCAGCTCAACTCGGACTAGCGGTAGCACAGATACGCAGTATTTT. The encoded protein is CASSTRTSGSTDTQYF.